These 21 T cell receptor beta chains came from one sample sequenced in a study of cytomegalovirus exposure and HLA in healthy donors. The primer mix had 60 Vbeta and 13 Jbeta primers. Some clones are missing from TCRdb's copy, which holds only in-frame ones; the method was immunoSEQ multiplex PCR. Of around 75,000 clones in the sample, 75% to 80% were seen once. The sample comprised PBMCs. The receptors here all came from a man aged 40-49 years in good health and CMV-seronegative.

A few counts support this clone. This chain joins TRBV13 and TRBJ1-4; 9 nucleotides align to TRBD1. Germline CDR1 is PRHDT and CDR2 is FYEKMQ (reference sequence). Trimming cost V 3 bases and J 8 bases; bases outside gene matches: 4. The CDR3 loop spans 14 amino acids. The CDR3 DNA is TGTGCCAGCAGCTTGGGACAGGGTGGGGAAAAACTGTTTTTT. Its protein product is CASSLGQGGEKLFF.

In nucleotides, the CDR3 is TGTGCCAGCAGTGCCCAGGTGAACTATGGCTACACCTTC. Residues: CASSAQVNYGYTF. The genes are TRBV2 and TRBJ1-2; D not resolved. This CDR3 comprises 13 residues. Germline lookup yields CDR1 SNHLY and CDR2 FYNNEI. The ends were cut back, 4 bases at V and 2 bases at J, with 8 bases in the middle. The full variable domain, in which reference TRBV2 and TRBJ1-2 provide the parts outside the CDR3, is EPEVTQTPSHQVTQMGQEVILRCVPISNHLYFYWYRQILGQKVEFLVSFYNNEISEKSEIFDDQFSVERPDGSNFTLKIRSTKLEDSAMYFCASSAQVNYGYTFGSGTRLTVV.

The chain is built from TRBV28 and TRBJ1-5, with 11 bases lining up with TRBD1. This CDR3 spans 15 amino acids. The V gene's germline CDR1 is MDHEN and CDR2 SYDVKM. The V segment lost 8 bases and the J segment 7 bases; nucleotides outside the gene matches: 10. The CDR3 loop is CASFLGDRGDQPQHF. The CDR3 DNA sequence: TGTGCCAGCTTCTTAGGGGACAGGGGGGACCAGCCCCAGCATTTT. Supplemented by reference TRBV28 and TRBJ1-5, the full variable domain reads DVKVTQSSRYLVKRTGEKVFLECVQDMDHENMFWYRQDPGLGLRLIYFSYDVKMKEKGDIPEGYSVSREKKERFSLILESASTNQTSMYLCASFLGDRGDQPQHFGDGTRLSIL.

The chain has TRBV7-9 and TRBJ2-1; 9 positions match TRBD1. CDR1 is SEHNR and CDR2 is FQNEAQ in the germline V gene (reference sequence). Trimming took 1 base from V and 8 from J; bases not matched to a gene: 3. CDR3 length: 14 amino acids. CDR3: CASSLGQGVDEQFF. The CDR3 DNA sequence: TGTGCCAGCAGCTTAGGACAGGGGGTCGATGAGCAGTTCTTC.

V is TRBV7-9 and J is TRBJ1-5; possible D gene TRBD1, 5 bases. Germline V lookup: CDR1 SEHNR, CDR2 FQNEAQ (reference sequence). The CDR3 extends over 14 amino acids. Trimming removed 5 bases from V and 2 bases from J, with 10 bases in between. CDR3 sequence reads: CASSLAGGNQPQHF. The CDR3 region has the DNA TGTGCCAGCAGCCTGGCGGGGGGCAATCAGCCCCAGCATTTT.

V is TRBV18 and J is TRBJ2-5; 9 bases line up with TRBD1. The CDR3 covers 14 residues. V was clipped by 5 bases and J by 5 bases; unmatched bases: 6. Germline V gives CDR1 KGHSH, CDR2 LQKENI. CDR3 in DNA: TGTGCCAGCTCATCACAGGGGGCTGAGGAGACCCAGTACTTC. This translates into CASSSQGAEETQYF.

This chain joins TRBV11-3 and TRBJ1-1; D may be TRBD1 (6 bases). The V end lost 4 bases, the J end lost 3 bases, and 9 bases lay between the germline ends. This CDR3 contains 13 residues. Per germline, CDR1 SGHNT and CDR2 YENEEA. The CDR3 protein is CASSSDRYTEAFF. CDR3 nucleotides: TGTGCCAGCAGCTCTGACAGGTACACTGAAGCTTTCTTT.

The chain is built from TRBV29-1 and TRBJ1-1, with 8 bases identical to TRBD1. This CDR3 has 13 amino acids. CDR1 is SQVTM and CDR2 is ANQGSEA in the germline V gene. J lost 3 bases, V lost 4 bases, and 4 bases had no gene match. CDR3 in amino acids: CSVVEQGDTEAFF. The CDR3 DNA follows: TGCAGCGTTGTTGAACAGGGGGACACTGAAGCTTTCTTT.

The chain combines TRBV10-1 with TRBJ2-7; a possible D gene is TRBD1 (6 bases). The CDR3 extends over 13 amino acids. The germline CDR1 and CDR2 sequences are WNHNN and SYGVQD (reference sequence). Trimming removed 3 bases from V and 3 bases from J, with 9 bases in between. The CDR3, as DNA: TGCGCCAGCAGTGAAATAGGGGGCTACGAGCAGTACTTC. Its protein is CASSEIGGYEQYF.

The chain uses TRBV2 and TRBJ2-3; D is unresolved. This CDR3 is built from 14 residues. Between the trimmed V and J ends, which lost 2 bases and 0 bases, there was a span of 6 bases. The germline V gene has CDR1 SNHLY and CDR2 FYNNEI. CDR3 nucleotide sequence: TGTGCCAGCAGTGAAAACCAGAGCACAGATACGCAGTATTTT. Residues: CASSENQSTDTQYF.

CDR3 DNA sequence: TGTGCCAGCAGCCCGACAGGGGTGGATCAGCCCCAGCATTTT. This gives the protein CASSPTGVDQPQHF. The rearrangement links TRBV2 to TRBJ1-5; 8 bases line up with TRBD1. CDR3 length: 14 amino acids. V was pared by 6 bases and J by 5 bases, with 6 bases of the junction left unmatched. Germline V CDR1 and CDR2: SNHLY, FYNNEI.

This chain connects TRBV7-2 to TRBJ1-1; D unresolved. The V gene's germline CDR1 is SGHTA and CDR2 FQGNSA. This CDR3 has 14 amino acids. Trimming removed 5 bases at V and 5 bases at J, with 15 bases between. CDR3 residues: CASSVSPGSTEAFF. In nucleotides, the CDR3 is TGTGCCAGCAGCGTGAGTCCCGGGTCTACTGAAGCTTTCTTT. The variable domain in full, with the rest retrieved from reference TRBV7-2 and TRBJ1-1, is GAGVSQSPSNKVTEKGKDVELRCDPISGHTALYWYRQSLGQGLEFLIYFQGNSAPDKSGLPSDRFSAERTGGSVSTLTIQRTQQEDSAVYLCASSVSPGSTEAFFGQGTRLTVV.

The CDR3 spells CASSPTGRDTEAFF. As DNA, the CDR3 is TGTGCCAGCTCACCGACAGGGCGGGACACTGAAGCTTTCTTT. The rearrangement uses TRBV18 and TRBJ1-1; 7 bases match TRBD1. Per the germline V gene, CDR1 is KGHSH and CDR2 is LQKENI. This CDR3 comprises 14 residues. V trimming: 3 bases; J trimming: 3 bases; junction bases outside the gene matches: 4.

This chain links TRBV30 with TRBJ1-5; D unresolved. V was pared by 1 base and J by 5 bases, with 9 bases between. CDR1 and CDR2 (germline): GTSNPN, SVGIG (reference sequence). The CDR3 has 13 residues. CDR3 in DNA: TGTGCCTGGAGTGCCCTCCCTTATCAGCCCCAGCATTTT. This gives the protein CAWSALPYQPQHF.

This clone was observed many times. The rearrangement joins TRBV27 to TRBJ1-3; D is undetermined. CDR1 is MNHEY, CDR2 SMNVEV, per germline (reference sequence). The CDR3 extends over 14 amino acids. V gave up 5 bases and J gave up 4 bases, with 12 bases separating them. The CDR3 is CASSPGPLGNTIYF. The DNA of the CDR3 is TGTGCCAGCAGTCCCGGTCCTCTCGGAAACACCATATATTTT.

This chain uses TRBV5-1 with TRBJ1-6, with 8 bases lining up with TRBD1. The CDR3 contains 15 residues. Germline V CDR1 and CDR2: SGHRS, YFSETQ. Unmatched junction bases numbered 10, after V lost 4 bases and J lost 10 bases. The CDR3 protein is CASSPGQGLPSPLHF. CDR3 DNA: TGCGCCAGCAGCCCCGGACAGGGACTACCCTCACCCCTCCACTTT.

The chain is built from TRBV27 and TRBJ1-1; D gene ambiguous. The V gene's germline CDR1 is MNHEY and CDR2 SMNVEV (reference sequence). This CDR3 has 16 amino acids. V was pared by 2 bases and J by 0 bases, with 13 bases between. This chain's CDR3 is CASSLGGLHMNTEAFF. The CDR3 region has the DNA TGTGCCAGCAGTTTAGGCGGATTACACATGAACACTGAAGCTTTCTTT.

V is TRBV7-2 and J is TRBJ1-5; the D is unclear. Looked up from germline, CDR1 is SGHTA and CDR2 is FQGNSA. This CDR3 contains 15 residues. V was pared by 8 bases and J by 2 bases, with 16 bases between. The CDR3 region is CASATGGAGNQPQHF. CDR3 in DNA: TGTGCCAGCGCGACGGGAGGTGCGGGCAATCAGCCCCAGCATTTT.

The chain links TRBV18 to TRBJ2-7; D possibly corresponds to TRBD1 (6 bases). From germline, CDR1 is KGHSH and CDR2 LQKENI. V was shortened by 2 bases and J by 0 bases, with 8 bases between the two germline ends. CDR3 length: 14 amino acids. CDR3 residues: CASSPRGSSYEQYF. In nucleotides, the CDR3 is TGTGCCAGCTCACCAAGGGGGAGCTCCTACGAGCAGTACTTC. Using reference TRBV18 and TRBJ2-7 for the parts outside the CDR3, the full variable domain is NAGVMQNPRHLVRRRGQEARLRCSPMKGHSHVYWYRQLPEEGLKFMVYLQKENIIDESGMPKERFSAEFPKEGPSILRIQQVVRGDSAAYFCASSPRGSSYEQYFGPGTRLTVT.

The genes are TRBV6-1 and TRBJ1-2; no firm D call. Germline lookup yields CDR1 MNHNS and CDR2 SASEGT. This CDR3 is built from 12 residues. Trimming left V 6 bases short and J 5 bases short, with 10 bases between. The CDR3 nucleotides are TGTGCCAGCAGCGTACCCCAGTATGGCTACACCTTC. As protein: CASSVPQYGYTF.

V usage is TRBV30 and J usage is TRBJ2-1; no reliable D call. Per germline, CDR1 GTSNPN and CDR2 SVGIG (reference sequence). The CDR3 consists of 11 residues. V shed 1 base and J shed 7 bases, with 5 bases lying between them. The CDR3 here is CAWSAFNEQFF. The CDR3 coding sequence is TGTGCCTGGAGTGCGTTTAATGAGCAGTTCTTC.